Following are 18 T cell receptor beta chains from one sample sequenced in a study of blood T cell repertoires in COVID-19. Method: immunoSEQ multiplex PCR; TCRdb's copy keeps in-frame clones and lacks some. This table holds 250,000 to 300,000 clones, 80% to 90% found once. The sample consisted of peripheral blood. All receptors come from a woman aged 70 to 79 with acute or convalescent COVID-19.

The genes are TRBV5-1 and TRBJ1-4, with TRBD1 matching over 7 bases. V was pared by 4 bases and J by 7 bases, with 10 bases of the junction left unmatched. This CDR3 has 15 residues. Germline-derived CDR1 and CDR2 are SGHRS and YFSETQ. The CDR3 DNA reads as TGCGCCAGCAGCCGGACAGGTTGGCTGAGTGAAAAACTGTTTTTT. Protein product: CASSRTGWLSEKLFF.

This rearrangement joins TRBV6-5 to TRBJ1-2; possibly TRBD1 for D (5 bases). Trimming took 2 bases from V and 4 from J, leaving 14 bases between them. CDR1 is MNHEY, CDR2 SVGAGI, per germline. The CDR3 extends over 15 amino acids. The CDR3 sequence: CASSYGRGSGYGYTF. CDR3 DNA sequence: TGTGCCAGCAGTTACGGGAGGGGTTCTGGCTATGGCTACACCTTC.

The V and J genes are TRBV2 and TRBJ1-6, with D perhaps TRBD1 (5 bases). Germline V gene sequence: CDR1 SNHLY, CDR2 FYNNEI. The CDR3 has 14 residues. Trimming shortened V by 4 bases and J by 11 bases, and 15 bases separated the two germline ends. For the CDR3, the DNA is TGTGCCAGCAGTGTCGGGCAGGGTGGTCCACCCCTCCACTTT. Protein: CASSVGQGGPPLHF.

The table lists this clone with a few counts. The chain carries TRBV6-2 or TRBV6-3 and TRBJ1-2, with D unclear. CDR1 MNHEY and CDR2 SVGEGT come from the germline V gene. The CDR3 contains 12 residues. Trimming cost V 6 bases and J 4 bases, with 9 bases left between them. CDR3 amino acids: CASSLESYGYTF. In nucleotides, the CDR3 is TGTGCCAGCAGCCTGGAGAGCTATGGCTACACCTTC.

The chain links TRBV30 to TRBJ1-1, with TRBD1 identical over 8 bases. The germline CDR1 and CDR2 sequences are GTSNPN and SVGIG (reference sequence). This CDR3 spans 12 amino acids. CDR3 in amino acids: CVIDRGGSEAFF. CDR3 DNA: TGTGTCATAGACAGGGGTGGAAGTGAAGCTTTCTTT.

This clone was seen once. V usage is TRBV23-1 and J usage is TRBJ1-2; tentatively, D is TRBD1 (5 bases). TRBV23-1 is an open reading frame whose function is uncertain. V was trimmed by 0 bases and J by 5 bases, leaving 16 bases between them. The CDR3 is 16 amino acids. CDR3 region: CASSQSRGRRYYGYTF. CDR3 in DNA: TGCGCCAGCAGTCAATCAAGGGGCAGGCGATATTATGGCTACACCTTC.

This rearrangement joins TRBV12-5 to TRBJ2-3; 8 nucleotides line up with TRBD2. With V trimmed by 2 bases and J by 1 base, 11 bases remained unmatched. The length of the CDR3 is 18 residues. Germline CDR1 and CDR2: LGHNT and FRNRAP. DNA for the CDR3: TGTGCTAGTGGTTTGACCCGGGGGGGTCTGGGTCGCACAGATACGCAGTATTTT. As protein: CASGLTRGGLGRTDTQYF.

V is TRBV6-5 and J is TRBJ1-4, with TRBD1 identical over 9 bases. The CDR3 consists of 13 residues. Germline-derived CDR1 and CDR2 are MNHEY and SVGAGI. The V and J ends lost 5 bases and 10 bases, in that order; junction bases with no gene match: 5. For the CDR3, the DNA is TGTGCCAGCAGTCCGGGACAGGGTAGAAAACTGTTTTTT. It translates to CASSPGQGRKLFF.

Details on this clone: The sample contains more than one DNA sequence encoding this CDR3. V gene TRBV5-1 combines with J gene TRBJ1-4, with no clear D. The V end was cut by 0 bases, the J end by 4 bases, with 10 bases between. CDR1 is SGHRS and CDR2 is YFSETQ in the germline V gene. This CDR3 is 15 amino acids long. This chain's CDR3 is CASSLGQVLNEKLFF. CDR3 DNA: TGCGCCAGCAGCTTGGGGCAGGTCCTTAATGAAAAACTGTTTTTT.

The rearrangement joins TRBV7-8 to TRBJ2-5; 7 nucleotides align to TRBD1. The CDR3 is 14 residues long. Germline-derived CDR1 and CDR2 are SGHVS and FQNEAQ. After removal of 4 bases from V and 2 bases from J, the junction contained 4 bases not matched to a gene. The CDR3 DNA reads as TGTGCCAGCAGCTCACCGGGACAGCAAGAGACCCAGTACTTC. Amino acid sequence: CASSSPGQQETQYF.

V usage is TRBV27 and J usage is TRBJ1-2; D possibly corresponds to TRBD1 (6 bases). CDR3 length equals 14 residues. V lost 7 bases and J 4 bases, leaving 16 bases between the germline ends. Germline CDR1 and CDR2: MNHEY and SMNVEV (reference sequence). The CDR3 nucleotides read TGTGCCAGCACCCCACTGGGGGCCTCCTATGGCTACACCTTC. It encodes CASTPLGASYGYTF.

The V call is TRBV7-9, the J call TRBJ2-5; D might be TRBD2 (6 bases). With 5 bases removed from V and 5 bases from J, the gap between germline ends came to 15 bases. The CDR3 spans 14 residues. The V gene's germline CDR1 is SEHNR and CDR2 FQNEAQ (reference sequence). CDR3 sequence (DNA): TGTGCCAGCAGCATACTAGCTAGAGCGGAGACCCAGTACTTC. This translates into CASSILARAETQYF. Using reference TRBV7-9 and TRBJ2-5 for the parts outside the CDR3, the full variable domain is DTGVSQNPRHKITKRGQNVTFRCDPISEHNRLYWYRQTLGQGPEFLTYFQNEAQLEKSRLLSDRFSAERPKGSFSTLEIQRTEQGDSAMYLCASSILARAETQYFGPGTRLLVL.

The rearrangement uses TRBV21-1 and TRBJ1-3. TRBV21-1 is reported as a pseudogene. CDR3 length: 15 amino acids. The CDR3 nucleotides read TGTGCCAGGAACTCCCCCCGCGCCTCTGGAAACACCATATATTTT. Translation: CARNSPRASGNTIYF.

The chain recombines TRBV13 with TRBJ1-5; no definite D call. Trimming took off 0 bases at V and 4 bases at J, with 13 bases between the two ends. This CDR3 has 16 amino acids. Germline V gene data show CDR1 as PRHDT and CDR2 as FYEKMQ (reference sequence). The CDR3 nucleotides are TGTGCCAGCAGCTTAGGGGACTCTGGCAAAAATCAGCCCCAGCATTTT. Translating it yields CASSLGDSGKNQPQHF.

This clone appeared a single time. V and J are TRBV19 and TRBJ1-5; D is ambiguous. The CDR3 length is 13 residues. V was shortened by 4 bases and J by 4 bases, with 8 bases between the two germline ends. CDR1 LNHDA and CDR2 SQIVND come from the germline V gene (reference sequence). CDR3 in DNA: TGTGCCAGTAGTAGGGCAATAAATCAGCCCCAGCATTTT. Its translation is CASSRAINQPQHF. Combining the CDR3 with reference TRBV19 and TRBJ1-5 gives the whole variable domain DGGITQSPKYLFRKEGQNVTLSCEQNLNHDAMYWYRQDPGQGLRLIYYSQIVNDFQKGDIAEGYSVSREKKESFPLTVTSAQKNPTAFYLCASSRAINQPQHFGDGTRLSIL.

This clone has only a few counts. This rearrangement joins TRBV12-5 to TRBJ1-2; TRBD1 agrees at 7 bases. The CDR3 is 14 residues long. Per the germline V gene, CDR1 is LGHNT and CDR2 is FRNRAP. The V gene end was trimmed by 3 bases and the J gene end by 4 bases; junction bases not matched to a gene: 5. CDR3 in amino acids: CASGLGQVTYGYTF. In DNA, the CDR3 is TGTGCTAGTGGTTTAGGACAGGTAACCTATGGCTACACCTTC.

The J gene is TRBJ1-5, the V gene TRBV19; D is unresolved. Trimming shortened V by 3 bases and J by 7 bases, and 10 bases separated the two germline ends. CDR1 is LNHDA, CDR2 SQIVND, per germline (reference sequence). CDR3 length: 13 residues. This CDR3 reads CASSIRVGQPQHF. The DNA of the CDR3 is TGTGCCAGTAGTATTCGGGTTGGACAGCCCCAGCATTTT.

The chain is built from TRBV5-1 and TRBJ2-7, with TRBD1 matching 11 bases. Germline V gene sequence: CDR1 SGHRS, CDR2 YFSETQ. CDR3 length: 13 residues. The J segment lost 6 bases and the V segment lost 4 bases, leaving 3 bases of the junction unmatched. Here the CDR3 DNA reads TGCGCCAGCAGCAGGACAGGGGGCGTCGAGCAGTACTTC. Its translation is CASSRTGGVEQYF. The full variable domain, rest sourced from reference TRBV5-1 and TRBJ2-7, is KAGVTQTPRYLIKTRGQQVTLSCSPISGHRSVSWYQQTPGQGLQFLFEYFSETQRNKGNFPGRFSGRQFSNSRSEMNVSTLELGDSALYLCASSRTGGVEQYFGPGTRLTVT.